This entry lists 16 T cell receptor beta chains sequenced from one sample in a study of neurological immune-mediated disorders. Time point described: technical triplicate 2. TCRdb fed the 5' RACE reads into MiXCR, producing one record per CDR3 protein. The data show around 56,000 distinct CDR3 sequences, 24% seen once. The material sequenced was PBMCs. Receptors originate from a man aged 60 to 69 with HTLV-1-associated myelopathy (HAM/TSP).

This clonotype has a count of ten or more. CDR3: CASSQDSSGSVDTQYF. CDR3 DNA sequence: TGTGCCAGCAGCCAAGATAGTAGCGGGAGCGTGGATACGCAGTATTTT. This chain connects TRBV4-2 to TRBJ2-3; TRBD2 aligns across 9 bases. CDR1 is LGHNA and CDR2 is YNFKEQ in the germline V gene. Losses at the gene ends were 0 bases for V and 6 bases for J; bases not matched to a gene: 7. The CDR3 extends over 16 amino acids.

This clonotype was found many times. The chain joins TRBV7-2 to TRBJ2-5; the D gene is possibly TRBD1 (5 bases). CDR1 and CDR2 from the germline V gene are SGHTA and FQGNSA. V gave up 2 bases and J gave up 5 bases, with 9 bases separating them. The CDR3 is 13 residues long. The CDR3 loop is CASSLWAGETQYF. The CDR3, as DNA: TGTGCCAGCAGCTTATGGGCAGGGGAGACCCAGTACTTC.

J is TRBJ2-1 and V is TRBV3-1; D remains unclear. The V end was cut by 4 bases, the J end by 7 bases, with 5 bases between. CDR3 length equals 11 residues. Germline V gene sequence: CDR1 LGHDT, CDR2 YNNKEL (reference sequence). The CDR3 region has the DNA TGTGCCAGCAGCCCAGGAAATGAGCAGTTCTTC. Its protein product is CASSPGNEQFF.

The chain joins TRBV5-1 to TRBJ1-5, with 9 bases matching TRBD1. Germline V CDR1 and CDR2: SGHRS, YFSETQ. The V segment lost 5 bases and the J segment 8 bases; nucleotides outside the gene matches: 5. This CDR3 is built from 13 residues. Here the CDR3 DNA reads TGCGCCAGCAGTAGGACAGGGGACGAGCCCCAGCATTTT. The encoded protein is CASSRTGDEPQHF.

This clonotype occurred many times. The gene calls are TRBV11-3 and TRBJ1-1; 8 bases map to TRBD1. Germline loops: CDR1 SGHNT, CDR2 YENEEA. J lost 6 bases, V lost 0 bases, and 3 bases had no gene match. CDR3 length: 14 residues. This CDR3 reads CASSLEDRVAEAFF. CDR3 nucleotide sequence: TGTGCCAGCAGCTTAGAGGACAGGGTGGCTGAAGCTTTCTTT.

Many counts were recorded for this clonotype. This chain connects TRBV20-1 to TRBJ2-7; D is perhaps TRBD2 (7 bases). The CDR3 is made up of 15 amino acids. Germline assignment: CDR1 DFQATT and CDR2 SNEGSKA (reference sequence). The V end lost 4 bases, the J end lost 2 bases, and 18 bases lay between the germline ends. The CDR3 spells CSANSPLGGAYEQYF. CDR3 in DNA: TGCAGTGCTAACTCACCTTTAGGGGGGGCCTACGAGCAGTACTTC.

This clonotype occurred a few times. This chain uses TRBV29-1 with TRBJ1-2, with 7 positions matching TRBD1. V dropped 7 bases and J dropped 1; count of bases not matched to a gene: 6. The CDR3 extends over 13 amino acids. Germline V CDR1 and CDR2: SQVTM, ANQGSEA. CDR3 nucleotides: TGCAGCGCTACGGGGACAGATAACTATGGCTACACCTTC. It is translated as CSATGTDNYGYTF.

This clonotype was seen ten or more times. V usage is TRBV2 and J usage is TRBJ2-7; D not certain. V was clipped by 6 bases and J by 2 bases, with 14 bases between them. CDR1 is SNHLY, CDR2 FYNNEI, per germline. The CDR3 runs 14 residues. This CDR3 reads CASRTGRLAYEQYF. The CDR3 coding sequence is TGTGCCAGCAGGACGGGCAGGCTAGCCTACGAGCAGTACTTC.

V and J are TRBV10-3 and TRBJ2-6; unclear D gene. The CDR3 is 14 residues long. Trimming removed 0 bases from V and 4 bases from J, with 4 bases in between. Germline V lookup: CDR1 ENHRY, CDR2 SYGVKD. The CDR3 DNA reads TGTGCCATCAGTGAGTCGCAGGGGGCCAACGTCCTGACTTTC. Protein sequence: CAISESQGANVLTF.

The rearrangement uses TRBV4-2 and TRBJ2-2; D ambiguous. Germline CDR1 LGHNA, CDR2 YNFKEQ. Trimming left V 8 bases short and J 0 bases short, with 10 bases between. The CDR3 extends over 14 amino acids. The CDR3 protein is CASQDPSNTGELFF. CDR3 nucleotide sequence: TGTGCCAGCCAAGATCCCTCGAACACCGGGGAGCTGTTTTTT.

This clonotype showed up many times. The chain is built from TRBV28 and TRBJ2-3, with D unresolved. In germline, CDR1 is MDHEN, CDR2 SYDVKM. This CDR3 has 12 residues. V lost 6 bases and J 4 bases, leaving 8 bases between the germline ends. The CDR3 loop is CASSRIADTQYF. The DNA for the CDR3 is TGTGCCAGCAGCCGAATAGCAGATACGCAGTATTTT.

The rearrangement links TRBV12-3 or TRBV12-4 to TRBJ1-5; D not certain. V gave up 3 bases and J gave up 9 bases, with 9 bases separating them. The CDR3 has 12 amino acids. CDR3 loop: CASSFSGGPQHF. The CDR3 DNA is TGTGCCAGCAGTTTTTCCGGTGGGCCCCAGCATTTT.

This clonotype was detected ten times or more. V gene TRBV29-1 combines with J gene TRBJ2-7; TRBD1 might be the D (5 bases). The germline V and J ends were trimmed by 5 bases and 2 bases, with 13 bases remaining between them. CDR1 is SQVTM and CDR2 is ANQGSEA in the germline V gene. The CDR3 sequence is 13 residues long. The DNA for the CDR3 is TGCAGCGTTTCTGAGGCAGGGCCCTACGAGCAGTACTTC. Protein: CSVSEAGPYEQYF.

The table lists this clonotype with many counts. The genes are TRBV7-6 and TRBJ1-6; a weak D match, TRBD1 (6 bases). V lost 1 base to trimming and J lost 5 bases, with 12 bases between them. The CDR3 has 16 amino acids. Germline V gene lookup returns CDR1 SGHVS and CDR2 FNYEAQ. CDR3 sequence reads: CASSLGRGDDNSPLHF. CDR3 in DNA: TGTGCCAGCAGCTTAGGCAGGGGCGACGATAATTCACCCCTCCACTTT.

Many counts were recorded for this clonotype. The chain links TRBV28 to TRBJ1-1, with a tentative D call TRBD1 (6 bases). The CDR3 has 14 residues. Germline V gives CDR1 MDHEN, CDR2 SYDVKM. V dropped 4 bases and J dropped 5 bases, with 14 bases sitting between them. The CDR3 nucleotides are TGTGCCAGCAGTTCGTACAGGGCTCGGACTGAAGCTTTCTTT. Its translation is CASSSYRARTEAFF. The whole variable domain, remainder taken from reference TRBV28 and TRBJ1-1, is DVKVTQSSRYLVKRTGEKVFLECVQDMDHENMFWYRQDPGLGLRLIYFSYDVKMKEKGDIPEGYSVSREKKERFSLILESASTNQTSMYLCASSSYRARTEAFFGQGTRLTVV.

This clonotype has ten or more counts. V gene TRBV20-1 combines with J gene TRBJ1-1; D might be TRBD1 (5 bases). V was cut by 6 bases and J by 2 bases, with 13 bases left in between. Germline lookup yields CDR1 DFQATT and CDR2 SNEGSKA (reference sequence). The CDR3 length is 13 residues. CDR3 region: CSAKMDKNTEAFF. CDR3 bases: TGCAGTGCGAAAATGGACAAAAACACTGAAGCTTTCTTT.